What follows are 19 T cell receptor beta chains derived from one specimen sequenced in a study of CD8 T cells in Susac syndrome. RNA in amounts of about 0.5 to 1 ug was reverse transcribed with random hexamers. TCRdb reprocessed the immunoSEQ multiplex PCR reads with MiXCR, giving one entry per CDR3 protein. The sample has around 45,000 distinct CDR3 sequences; 93% are singletons. Sequenced input: CD8+ T cells from PBMCs. The receptor set was obtained from a human donor in good health.

This chain uses TRBV7-9 with TRBJ2-3; D assignment may be TRBD1 or TRBD2 (5 bases each). The CDR3 length is 14 residues. Germline-derived CDR1 and CDR2 are SEHNR and FQNEAQ (reference sequence). Trimming left V 2 bases short and J 6 bases short, with 12 bases between. CDR3 DNA sequence: TGTGCCAGCAGCTTAACACGGGACGGGGATACGCAGTATTTT. Encoded protein: CASSLTRDGDTQYF.

This chain connects TRBV11-2 to TRBJ2-1; no clear D. Germline-derived CDR1 and CDR2 are SGHAT and FQNNGV. V dropped 0 bases and J dropped 0 bases, with 6 bases sitting between them. The CDR3 consists of 15 residues. The CDR3: CASSLERSSYNEQFF. The CDR3, as DNA: TGTGCCAGCAGCTTAGAGCGGAGCTCCTACAATGAGCAGTTCTTC.

CDR3 nucleotide sequence: TGTGCCAGCAGTTTAGGGATAGCATACTACGAGCAGTACTTC. It codes for CASSLGIAYYEQYF. The chain couples TRBV28 to TRBJ2-7; D is uncertain. The germline V gene encodes CDR1 MDHEN and CDR2 SYDVKM. V lost 2 bases to trimming and J lost 3 bases, with 11 bases between them. The CDR3 has 14 amino acids. The variable domain in full, with the rest retrieved from reference TRBV28 and TRBJ2-7, is DVKVTQSSRYLVKRTGEKVFLECVQDMDHENMFWYRQDPGLGLRLIYFSYDVKMKEKGDIPEGYSVSREKKERFSLILESASTNQTSMYLCASSLGIAYYEQYFGPGTRLTVT.

The chain combines TRBV28 with TRBJ2-7, with TRBD1 matching 7 bases. The CDR3 is 14 amino acids. Trimming removed 7 bases from V and 4 bases from J; junction bases left unmatched: 10. The germline V gene has CDR1 MDHEN and CDR2 SYDVKM. For the CDR3, the DNA is TGTGCCAGCACCTCCGGACAGGAGCTTTACGAGCAGTACTTC. It encodes CASTSGQELYEQYF. The complete variable domain, with remaining parts taken from reference TRBV28 and TRBJ2-7, reads DVKVTQSSRYLVKRTGEKVFLECVQDMDHENMFWYRQDPGLGLRLIYFSYDVKMKEKGDIPEGYSVSREKKERFSLILESASTNQTSMYLCASTSGQELYEQYFGPGTRLTVT.

V usage is TRBV3-1 and J usage is TRBJ2-1, with TRBD1 matching 7 bases. CDR1 is LGHDT and CDR2 is YNNKEL in the germline V gene (reference sequence). The CDR3 sequence is 15 residues long. V dropped 4 bases and J dropped 7; count of bases not matched to a gene: 10. In DNA, the CDR3 is TGTGCCAGCAGCCCCCAGGGGGAGTGGGTGAATGAGCAGTTCTTC. Protein product: CASSPQGEWVNEQFF.

The V gene is TRBV18, the J gene TRBJ2-7, with 9 bases aligning to TRBD1. The length of the CDR3 is 12 residues. Germline V gives CDR1 KGHSH, CDR2 LQKENI. J was trimmed by 6 bases and V by 8 bases; bases with no gene match: 5. DNA for the CDR3: TGTGCCAGCGAGTGGGGACAGGGCGAGCAGTACTTC. This gives the protein CASEWGQGEQYF. Filled out from reference TRBV18 and TRBJ2-7, the complete variable domain reads NAGVMQNPRHLVRRRGQEARLRCSPMKGHSHVYWYRQLPEEGLKFMVYLQKENIIDESGMPKERFSAEFPKEGPSILRIQQVVRGDSAAYFCASEWGQGEQYFGPGTRLTVT.

V usage is TRBV27 and J usage is TRBJ2-1; 9 bases are shared with TRBD2. The germline CDR1 and CDR2 sequences are MNHEY and SMNVEV (reference sequence). V was pared by 3 bases and J by 9 bases, with 9 bases of the junction left unmatched. There are 15 residues in the CDR3. The DNA for the CDR3 is TGTGCCAGCAGTTTCCTAGCGGGAACAATGAGTGAGCAGTTCTTC. As protein: CASSFLAGTMSEQFF.

The V gene is TRBV10-3, the J gene TRBJ1-1; 9 bases are a match to TRBD1. V lost 6 bases, J lost 8 bases, and 4 bases stayed unmatched. The length of the CDR3 is 12 residues. Germline CDR1 and CDR2: ENHRY and SYGVKD. CDR3 amino acids: CAIRPGTGEAFF. The CDR3 coding sequence is TGTGCCATCAGACCTGGGACAGGGGAAGCTTTCTTT.

The chain carries TRBV2 and TRBJ1-5; TRBD1 matches at 8 bases. Looked up from germline, CDR1 is SNHLY and CDR2 is FYNNEI. V shed 7 bases and J 1 base; nucleotides not matched to a gene: 3. CDR3 length equals 14 residues. CDR3 protein: CASNGDRSNQPQHF. In DNA form, the CDR3 reads TGTGCCAGCAACGGGGACAGGAGCAATCAGCCCCAGCATTTT.

The chain combines TRBV29-1 with TRBJ2-1; D unclear. The CDR3 runs 12 residues. V was clipped by 3 bases and J by 3 bases, with 6 bases between them. Germline CDR1 and CDR2: SQVTM and ANQGSEA. The CDR3 DNA follows: TGCAGCGTTGAGGGCAACTACAATGAGCAGTTCTTC. It is translated as CSVEGNYNEQFF.

This chain connects TRBV21-1 to TRBJ1-5; the table names TRBD1, a call not compared with the DNA. TRBV21-1 is deemed a pseudogene. This CDR3 spans 17 amino acids. CDR3: CASSAPSQGAPDQPQHF. CDR3 DNA sequence: TGTGCCAGCAGCGCTCCCTCACAGGGGGCCCCCGATCAGCCCCAGCATTTT.

This clonotype has just one count. The rearrangement links TRBV2 to TRBJ2-3, with 12 positions matching TRBD2. The ends lost 7 bases at V and 4 bases at J; junction bases unmatched: 6. The CDR3 is 15 amino acids. Germline lookup yields CDR1 SNHLY and CDR2 FYNNEI. The CDR3 nucleotides read TGTGCCAGCAATGACCGACTAGCGGGGGCAGATACGCAGTATTTT. Translating it yields CASNDRLAGADTQYF.

The V call is TRBV7-9, the J call TRBJ2-1; 9 nucleotides align to TRBD1. Germline loops: CDR1 SEHNR, CDR2 FQNEAQ (reference sequence). V lost 3 bases and J lost 6; bases outside the gene matches: 3. CDR3 size: 14 residues. The CDR3: CASSFLTGGNEQFF. CDR3 sequence (DNA): TGTGCCAGCAGCTTTTTGACAGGGGGCAATGAGCAGTTCTTC.

The rearrangement joins TRBV20-1 to TRBJ2-7; 16 bases are a match to TRBD2. V dropped 5 bases and J dropped 2; count of bases not matched to a gene: 3. The germline gives CDR1 DFQATT, CDR2 SNEGSKA (reference sequence). The CDR3 covers 15 residues. In DNA form, the CDR3 reads TGCAGTGCTGGGGGACTAGCGGGAGGGACCTACGAGCAGTACTTC. This sequence encodes CSAGGLAGGTYEQYF.

V gene TRBV19 combines with J gene TRBJ2-1, with a weak D call TRBD1 (6 bases). From germline, CDR1 is LNHDA and CDR2 SQIVND (reference sequence). Trimming took 10 bases from V and 2 from J, leaving 12 bases between them. This CDR3 region has 13 residues. The CDR3 sequence: CATGESPYNEQFF. CDR3 nucleotide sequence: TGTGCCACAGGGGAGTCCCCCTACAATGAGCAGTTCTTC.

The V call is TRBV7-9, the J call TRBJ1-1; D might be TRBD1 (5 bases). In germline, CDR1 is SEHNR, CDR2 FQNEAQ (reference sequence). The CDR3 covers 15 residues. The germline V and J ends were trimmed by 4 bases and 1 base, with 13 bases remaining between them. The CDR3 sequence is CASSSRRGKNTEAFF. Written as DNA, the CDR3 is TGTGCCAGCAGCTCTAGGAGGGGTAAGAACACTGAAGCTTTCTTT.

The V gene is TRBV24-1, the J gene TRBJ2-7; D is unresolved. This CDR3 has 12 residues. Germline CDR1 and CDR2: KGHDR and SFDVKD. With 6 bases removed from V and 2 bases from J, the gap between germline ends came to 7 bases. Written as DNA, the CDR3 is TGTGCCACCAGTCAGTCAGCCTACGAGCAGTACTTC. Translation gives CATSQSAYEQYF.

The rearrangement joins TRBV28 to TRBJ2-1; D remains unclear. Looked up from germline, CDR1 is MDHEN and CDR2 is SYDVKM. The V end lost 5 bases, the J end lost 1 base, and 12 bases lay between the germline ends. CDR3 size: 15 residues. CDR3 coding DNA: TGTGCCAGCAGTCCCGGAAGTGAATCCTACAATGAGCAGTTCTTC. This sequence encodes CASSPGSESYNEQFF.

The rearrangement links TRBV13 to TRBJ2-5, with D hard to call. CDR3 length: 13 amino acids. CDR1 is PRHDT, CDR2 FYEKMQ, per germline (reference sequence). V was cut by 7 bases and J by 2 bases, with 11 bases left in between. CDR3 DNA sequence: TGTGCCAGCACCTCCGGACGGCAAGAGACCCAGTACTTC. This encodes CASTSGRQETQYF.